This T cell receptor beta chain emerged from a study of chemoradiotherapy in HPV16-positive cancers. Clones were sequenced by immunoSEQ multiplex PCR, and TCRdb holds only the in-frame ones, with some missing. The data hold roughly 3,200 clones, with over 75% observed a single time. V was shortened by 0 bases and J by 6 bases, with 16 bases between the two germline ends. Germline V gene data show CDR1 as SGHRS and CDR2 as YFSETQ. The CDR3 has 16 residues. Study-level results: Functional assays defining HPV-specific T cells used only a couple of HPV16-positive patients. Candidate HPV-specific clones and E7-related TCR motifs grew in tumor during treatment. Better recurrence-free survival went with HPV-responsive T-cell expansion in HPV16-positive patients.

As regards this clone: What it binds is unknown.

The chain couples TRBV5-1 to TRBJ2-1; TRBD1 is a possible D gene (5 bases). The source material was tumor tissue, sampled from a patient who underwent chemoradiotherapy. The sequence came from a human donor with HPV-associated anogenital cancer. For the CDR3, the DNA is TGCGCCAGCAGCTTGGGCCCGGCAGGGCAGCGCAATGAGCAGTTCTTC. It specifies CASSLGPAGQRNEQFF.